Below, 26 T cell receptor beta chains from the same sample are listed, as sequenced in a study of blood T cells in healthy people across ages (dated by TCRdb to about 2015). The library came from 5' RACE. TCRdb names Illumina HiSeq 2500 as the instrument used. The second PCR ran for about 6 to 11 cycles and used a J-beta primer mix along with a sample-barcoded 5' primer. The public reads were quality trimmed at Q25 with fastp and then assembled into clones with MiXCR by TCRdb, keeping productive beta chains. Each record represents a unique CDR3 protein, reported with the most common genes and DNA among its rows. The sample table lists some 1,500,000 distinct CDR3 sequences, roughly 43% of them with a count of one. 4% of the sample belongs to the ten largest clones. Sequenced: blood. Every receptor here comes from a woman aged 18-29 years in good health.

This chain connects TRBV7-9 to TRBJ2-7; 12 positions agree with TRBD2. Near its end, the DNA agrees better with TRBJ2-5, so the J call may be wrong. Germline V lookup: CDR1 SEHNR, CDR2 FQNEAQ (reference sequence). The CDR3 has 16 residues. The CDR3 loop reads CASSLGLAGAPETQYF. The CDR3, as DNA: TGTGCCAGCAGCTTAGGACTAGCGGGAGCCCCAGAGACCCAGTACTTC.

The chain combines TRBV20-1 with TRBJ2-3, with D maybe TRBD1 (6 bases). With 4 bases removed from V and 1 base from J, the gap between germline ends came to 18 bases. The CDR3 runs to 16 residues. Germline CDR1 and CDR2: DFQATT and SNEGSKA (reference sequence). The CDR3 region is CSANPDSPGGTDTQYF. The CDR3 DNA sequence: TGCAGTGCTAACCCGGACAGCCCAGGGGGCACAGATACGCAGTATTTT.

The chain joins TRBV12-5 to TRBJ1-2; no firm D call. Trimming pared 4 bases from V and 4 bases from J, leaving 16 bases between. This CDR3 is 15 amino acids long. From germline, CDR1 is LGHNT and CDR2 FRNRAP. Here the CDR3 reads CASGWNLGASYGYTF. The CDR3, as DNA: TGTGCTAGTGGTTGGAATTTGGGCGCGAGCTATGGCTACACCTTC.

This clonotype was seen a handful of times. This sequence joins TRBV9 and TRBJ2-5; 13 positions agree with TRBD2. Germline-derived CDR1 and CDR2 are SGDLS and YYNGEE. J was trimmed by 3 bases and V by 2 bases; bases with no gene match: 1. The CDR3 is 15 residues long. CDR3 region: CASSVGLAGEETQYF. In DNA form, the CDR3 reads TGTGCCAGCAGCGTCGGACTAGCGGGAGAAGAGACCCAGTACTTC.

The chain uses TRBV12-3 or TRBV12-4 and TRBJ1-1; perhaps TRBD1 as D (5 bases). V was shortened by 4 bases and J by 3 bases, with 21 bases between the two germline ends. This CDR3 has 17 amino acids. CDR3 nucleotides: TGTGCCAGCAGTTCACCTCCAGGTTCTCTACAGGACACTGAAGCTTTCTTT. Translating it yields CASSSPPGSLQDTEAFF.

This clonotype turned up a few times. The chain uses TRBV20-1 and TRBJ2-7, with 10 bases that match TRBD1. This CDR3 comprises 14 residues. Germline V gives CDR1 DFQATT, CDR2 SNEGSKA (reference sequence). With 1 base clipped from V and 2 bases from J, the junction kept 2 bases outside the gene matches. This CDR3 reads CSARGGQGTYEQYF. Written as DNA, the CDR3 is TGCAGTGCTAGAGGGGGACAGGGGACCTACGAGCAGTACTTC.

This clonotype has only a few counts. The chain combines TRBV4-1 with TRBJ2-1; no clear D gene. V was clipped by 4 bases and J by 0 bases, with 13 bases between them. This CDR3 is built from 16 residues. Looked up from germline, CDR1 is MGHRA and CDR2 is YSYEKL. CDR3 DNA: TGCGCCAGCAGCCCGGTTGGCCGCAGCTCCTACAATGAGCAGTTCTTC. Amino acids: CASSPVGRSSYNEQFF.

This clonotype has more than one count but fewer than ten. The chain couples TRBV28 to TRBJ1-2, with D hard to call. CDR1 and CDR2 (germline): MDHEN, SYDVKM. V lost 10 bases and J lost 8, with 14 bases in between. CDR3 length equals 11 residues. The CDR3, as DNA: TGTGCCACCATAGAGGGCGGCGGCTACACCTTC. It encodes CATIEGGGYTF.

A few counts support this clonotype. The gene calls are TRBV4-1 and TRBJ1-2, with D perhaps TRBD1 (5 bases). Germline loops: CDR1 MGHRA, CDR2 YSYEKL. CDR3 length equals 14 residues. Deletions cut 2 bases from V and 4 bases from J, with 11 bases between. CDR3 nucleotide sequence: TGCGCCAGCAGCCAAATCCCACAGGCCTATGGCTACACCTTC. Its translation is CASSQIPQAYGYTF.

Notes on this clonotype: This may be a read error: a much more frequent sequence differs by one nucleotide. The CDR3 loop reads CSVVGGPNGYYGYTF. The DNA for the CDR3 is TGCAGCGTTGTGGGGGGACCGAATGGCTACTATGGCTACACCTTC. The V gene is TRBV29-1, the J gene TRBJ1-2; maybe TRBD1 (5 bases). Per germline, CDR1 SQVTM and CDR2 ANQGSEA. V was clipped by 4 bases and J by 3 bases, with 18 bases between them. This CDR3 comprises 15 residues. Together with reference TRBV29-1 and TRBJ1-2, the CDR3 gives the full variable domain: SAVISQKPSRDICQRGTSLTIQCQVDSQVTMMFWYRQQPGQSLTLIATANQGSEATYESGFVIDKFPISRPNLTFSTLTVSNMSPEDSSIYLCSVVGGPNGYYGYTFGSGTRLTVV.

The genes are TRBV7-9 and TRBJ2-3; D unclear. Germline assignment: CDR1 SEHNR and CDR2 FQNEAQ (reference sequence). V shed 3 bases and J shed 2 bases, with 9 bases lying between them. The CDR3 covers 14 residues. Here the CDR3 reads CASSFSRNTDTQYF. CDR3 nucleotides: TGTGCCAGCAGCTTTAGCCGCAACACAGATACGCAGTATTTT.

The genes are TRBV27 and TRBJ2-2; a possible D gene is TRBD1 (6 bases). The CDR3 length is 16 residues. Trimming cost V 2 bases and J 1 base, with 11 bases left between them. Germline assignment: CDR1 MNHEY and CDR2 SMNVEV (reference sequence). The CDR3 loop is CASSLTTTGNTGELFF. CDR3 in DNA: TGTGCCAGCAGTTTAACAACGACAGGGAACACCGGGGAGCTGTTTTTT.

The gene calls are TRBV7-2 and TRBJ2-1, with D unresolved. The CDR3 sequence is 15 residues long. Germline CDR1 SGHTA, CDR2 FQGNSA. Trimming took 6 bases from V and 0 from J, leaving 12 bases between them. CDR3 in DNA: TGTGCCAGCAGACTGGAATTGAGCTCCTACAATGAGCAGTTCTTC. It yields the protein CASRLELSSYNEQFF.

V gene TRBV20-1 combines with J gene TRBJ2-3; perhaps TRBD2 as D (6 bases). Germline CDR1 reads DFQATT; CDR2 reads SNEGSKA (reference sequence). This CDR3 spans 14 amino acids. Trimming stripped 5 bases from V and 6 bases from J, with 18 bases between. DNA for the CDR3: TGCAGTGCTCACGTAGGAGGGATGGGTGATACGCAGTATTTT. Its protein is CSAHVGGMGDTQYF.

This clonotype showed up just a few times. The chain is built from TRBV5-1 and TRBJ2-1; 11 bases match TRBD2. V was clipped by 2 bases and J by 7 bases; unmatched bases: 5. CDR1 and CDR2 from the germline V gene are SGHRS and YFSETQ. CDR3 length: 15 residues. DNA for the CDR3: TGCGCCAGCAGCTTACTAGCGGGGGACGTAAATGAGCAGTTCTTC. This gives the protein CASSLLAGDVNEQFF.

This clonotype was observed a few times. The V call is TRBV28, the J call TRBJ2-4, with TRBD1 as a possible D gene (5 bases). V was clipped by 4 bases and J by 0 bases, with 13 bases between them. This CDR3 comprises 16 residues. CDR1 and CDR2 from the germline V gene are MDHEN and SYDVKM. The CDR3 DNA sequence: TGTGCCAGCAGTTCGACAGAGACACTAGCCAAAAACATTCAGTACTTC. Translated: CASSSTETLAKNIQYF.

CDR3 sequence reads: CSVPRGSTDTQYF. DNA for the CDR3: TGCAGCGTGCCCCGGGGCAGCACAGATACGCAGTATTTT. The chain employs TRBV29-1 and TRBJ2-3; tentatively, D is TRBD1 or TRBD2 (5 bases each). The CDR3 has 13 amino acids. Trimming left V 6 bases short and J 0 bases short, with 10 bases between. Germline loops: CDR1 SQVTM, CDR2 ANQGSEA.

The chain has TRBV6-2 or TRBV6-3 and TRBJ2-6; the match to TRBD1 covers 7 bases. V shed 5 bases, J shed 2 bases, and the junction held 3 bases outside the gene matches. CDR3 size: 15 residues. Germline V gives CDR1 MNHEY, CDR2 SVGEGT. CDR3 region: CASSTGTAGANVLTF. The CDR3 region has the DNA TGTGCCAGCAGTACCGGGACAGCTGGGGCCAACGTCCTGACTTTC.

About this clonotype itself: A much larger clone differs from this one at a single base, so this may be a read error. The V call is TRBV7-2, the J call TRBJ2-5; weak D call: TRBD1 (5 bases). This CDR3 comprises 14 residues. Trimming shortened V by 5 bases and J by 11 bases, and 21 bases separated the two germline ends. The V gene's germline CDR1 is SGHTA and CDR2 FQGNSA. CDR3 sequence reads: CASSPGHSSYGQYF. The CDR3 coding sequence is TGTGCCAGCAGCCCCGGACATAGCTCCTACGGGCAGTACTTC.

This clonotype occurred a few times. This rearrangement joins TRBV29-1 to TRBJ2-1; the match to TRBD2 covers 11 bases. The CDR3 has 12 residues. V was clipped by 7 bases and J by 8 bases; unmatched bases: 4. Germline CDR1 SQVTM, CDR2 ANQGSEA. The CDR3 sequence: CSGKTSGDEQFF. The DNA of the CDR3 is TGCAGCGGAAAGACTAGCGGGGATGAGCAGTTCTTC.

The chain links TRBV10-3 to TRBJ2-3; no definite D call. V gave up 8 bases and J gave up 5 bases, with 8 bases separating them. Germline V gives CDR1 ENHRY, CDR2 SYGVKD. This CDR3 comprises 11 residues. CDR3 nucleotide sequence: TGTGCCATCGGAGCTGAAGATACGCAGTATTTT. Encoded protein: CAIGAEDTQYF.

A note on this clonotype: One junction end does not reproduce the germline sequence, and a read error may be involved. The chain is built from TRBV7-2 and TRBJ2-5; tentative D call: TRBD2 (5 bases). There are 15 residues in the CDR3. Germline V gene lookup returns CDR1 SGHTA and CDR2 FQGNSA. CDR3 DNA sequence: TGTGCCAGCAGCCTGGGTAGCGAGCTAAGAGAGGCCCAGTACTTC. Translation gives CASSLGSELREAQYF.

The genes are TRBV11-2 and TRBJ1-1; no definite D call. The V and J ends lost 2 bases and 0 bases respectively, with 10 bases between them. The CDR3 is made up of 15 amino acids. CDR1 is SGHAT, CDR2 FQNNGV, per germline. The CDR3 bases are TGTGCCAGCAGCTTACAGGAAATAATGAACACTGAAGCTTTCTTT. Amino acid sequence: CASSLQEIMNTEAFF.

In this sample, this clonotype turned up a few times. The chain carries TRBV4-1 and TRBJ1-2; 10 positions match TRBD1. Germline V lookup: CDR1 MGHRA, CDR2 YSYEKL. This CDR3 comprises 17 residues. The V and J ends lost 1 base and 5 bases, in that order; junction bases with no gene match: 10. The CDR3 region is CASSQAARQGAGYGYTF. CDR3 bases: TGCGCCAGCAGCCAAGCTGCGCGACAGGGGGCTGGGTATGGCTACACCTTC.

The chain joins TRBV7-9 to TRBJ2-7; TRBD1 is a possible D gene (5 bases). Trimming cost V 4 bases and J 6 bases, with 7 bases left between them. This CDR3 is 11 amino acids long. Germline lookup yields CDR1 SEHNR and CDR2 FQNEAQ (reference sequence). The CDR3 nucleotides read TGTGCCAGCAGCTCACAGGCCGAGCAGTACTTC. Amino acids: CASSSQAEQYF.

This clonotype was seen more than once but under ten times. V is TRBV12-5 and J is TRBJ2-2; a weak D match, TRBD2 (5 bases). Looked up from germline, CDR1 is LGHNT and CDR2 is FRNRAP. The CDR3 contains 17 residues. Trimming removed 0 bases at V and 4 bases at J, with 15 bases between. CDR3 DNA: TGTGCTAGTGGTTTGGTATCGACGGGGAGTGGCACCGGGGAGCTGTTTTTT. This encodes CASGLVSTGSGTGELFF.